This T cell receptor beta chain was documented in a study of read filtering for tumor transcriptome and immune sequencing. Notes on the study in general: Without single-read clonotypes, shared clonotype proportions correlated more between IR-seq and RNA-seq.

From around 0.4 ug of RNA, a library with molecular barcoded alpha/delta and beta/gamma adaptors was made. One entry per CDR3 protein results from TCRdb running MiXCR on the reads. The sample gives more than 100,000 distinct CDR3 sequences, 13% of which show up once; just under 8.5% is in the top ten. At least ten counts were recorded for this clonotype. The antigen remains unidentified. Specimen: a population of CD138-negative cells sorted from bone marrow. The TCR was taken from a donor at least 40 years old with multiple myeloma.

The chain's CDR3 is CASSSGAYTYEQYF. The CDR3 nucleotides are TGTGCCAGCAGCTCAGGAGCGTATACCTACGAGCAGTACTTC. The rearrangement uses TRBV7-9 and TRBJ2-7; D is ambiguous. The V gene lost 4 bases and the J gene lost 2 bases, with 12 bases spanning the gap. Per germline, CDR1 SEHNR and CDR2 FQNEAQ (reference sequence). This CDR3 has 14 amino acids.